The TCR beta chain described here comes from a study of T-cell memory formation after mild COVID-19. Overall study context: Clustering of TCRs was largely donor specific. Broader study findings: SARS-CoV-2 specificity of second-wave clones peaking day 37 was unconfirmed. Contracting clones, day 15 to 85, had balanced CD4/CD8, and later expanders favored CD4+.

After 5'RACE with constant-segment primers, TCR alpha and TCR beta cDNA libraries carrying sample barcodes and UMIs were obtained. TCRdb re-called the 5' RACE reads through MiXCR, storing one row per CDR3 protein. Of 250,000 to 350,000 distinct CDR3 sequences in the sample, roughly 17% are singletons; the top ten hold roughly 25%. This CDR3 spans 15 amino acids. Per germline, CDR1 SGHAT and CDR2 FQNNGV. Trimming removed 1 base at V and 0 bases at J, with 9 bases between. This clonotype was found a few times. Antigen specificity is unknown. The gene calls are TRBV11-2 and TRBJ2-5, with D uncertain. Sequencing was done on a sample of PBMCs or a T cell subset sorted from them (not recorded which). This sequence was found in a man between 18 and 35 years old who had mild COVID-19 (a few samples of this study predate the infection). Cell type and time point are not known. The CDR3 DNA follows: TGTGCCAGCAGCTTAGGGCCCGGGTACCAAGAGACCCAGTACTTC. It yields the protein CASSLGPGYQETQYF.